This T cell receptor (beta chain) was recovered during a study of PD-1 blockade in classical Hodgkin lymphoma. Time point indicated: cycle 4 day 1 (C4D1), after 6 weeks of nivolumab. Each patient experienced a relapse that followed autologous stem cell transplantation, and brentuximab vedotin exposure varied. Best response was recorded as complete response, partial response or progressive disease. General study points: Newly diagnosed patients were said to have less baseline TCR diversity than healthy donors did.

Profiled with immunoSEQ multiplex PCR; TCRdb holds only in-frame clones, not every one. The sample consists of some 39,000 clones, about 77% of them appearing once. This clone has just one count. Its target is not known. The V segment lost 5 bases and the J segment 7 bases; nucleotides outside the gene matches: 11. Germline V CDR1 and CDR2: SGHVS, FQNEAQ. The CDR3 consists of 15 residues. The origin of this receptor is a human donor with classical Hodgkin lymphoma. The chain links TRBV7-8 to TRBJ1-2, with 9 bases lining up with TRBD1. Material: peripheral blood mononuclear cells (PBMCs), obtained before the fourth cycle of nivolumab. The CDR3 loop reads CASSSRDRVLGGYTF. In DNA form, the CDR3 reads TGTGCCAGCAGCAGCAGGGACAGGGTTTTAGGTGGCTACACCTTC.